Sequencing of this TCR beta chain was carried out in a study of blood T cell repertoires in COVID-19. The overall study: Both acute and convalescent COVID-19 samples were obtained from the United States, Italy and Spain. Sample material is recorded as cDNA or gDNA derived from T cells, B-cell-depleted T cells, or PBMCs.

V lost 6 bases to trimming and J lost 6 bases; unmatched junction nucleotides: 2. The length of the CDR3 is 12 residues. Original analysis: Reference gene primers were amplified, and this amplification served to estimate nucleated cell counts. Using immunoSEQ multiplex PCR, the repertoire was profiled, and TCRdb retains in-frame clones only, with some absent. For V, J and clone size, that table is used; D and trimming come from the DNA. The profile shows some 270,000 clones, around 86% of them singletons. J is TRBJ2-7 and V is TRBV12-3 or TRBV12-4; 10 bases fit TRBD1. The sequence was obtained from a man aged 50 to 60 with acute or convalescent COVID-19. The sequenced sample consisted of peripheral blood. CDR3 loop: CASSDRGLEQYF. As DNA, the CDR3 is TGTGCCAGCAGCGACAGGGGGCTCGAGCAGTACTTC.